This T cell receptor beta chain comes out of a study of CD8+ T cells in alopecia areata. Study details: Tofacitinib was taken orally by treated patients, and the dose was 5 to 10 mg twice daily.

The CDR3 spans 13 residues. Per germline, CDR1 SQVTM and CDR2 ANQGSEA. With 6 bases clipped from V and 2 bases from J, the junction kept 5 bases outside the gene matches. cDNA prepared by RNA extraction and subsequent reverse transcription served as the template for sequencing. Repertoires were generated with immunoSEQ multiplex PCR, while TCRdb's copy carries only in-frame clones and drops some. The sample holds about 180,000 clones; about 72% are singletons and the top ten take 9.5% to 12%. Source: CD8+ T cells sorted from blood, taken at week 0. The clonotype originates from a human donor with alopecia areata. This sequence joins TRBV29-1 and TRBJ1-1, with 8 bases matching TRBD1. DNA for the CDR3: TGCAGCGTGCTAGGACAGGGCAACACTGAAGCTTTCTTT. It yields the protein CSVLGQGNTEAFF.